The TCR beta chain under discussion was sequenced for a study of graft-versus-host responses after intestinal transplantation. This CDR3 is built from 14 residues. V gave up 4 bases and J gave up 6 bases; unmatched junction bases: 7. Germline assignment: CDR1 SGHAT and CDR2 FQNNGV. The authors processed graft tissue to release intraepithelial and lamina propria lymphocytes. The table came from immunoSEQ multiplex PCR; TCRdb's copy has only in-frame clones and leaves some out. The sample contains just under 65,000 clones, roughly nine tenths of which appear only once. The sequencing used ileum tissue, collected 350 to 400 days after transplant. The rearrangement links TRBV11-2 to TRBJ2-7; the match to TRBD1 covers 9 bases. This receptor was taken from a human patient who received an intestinal transplant, so some T cells may come from the graft donor. CDR3 sequence: CASSWTGAPGEQYF. DNA of the CDR3: TGTGCCAGCAGCTGGACAGGGGCACCGGGCGAGCAGTACTTC.